These 9 T cell receptor beta chains share one sample of origin, sequenced in a study of blood T cell repertoires in COVID-19. TCRdb's copy holds only in-frame clones and misses some; the assay was immunoSEQ multiplex PCR. This table has a few hundred thousand clones, more than 75% appearing once. Source material: PBMCs or T cells enriched from blood (not recorded which). These receptors all come from a woman between 25 and 40 years old who had recovered from COVID-19.

The V and J genes are TRBV29-1 and TRBJ2-1, with TRBD2 identical over 12 bases. The CDR3 loop spans 20 amino acids. The V and J ends lost 3 bases and 0 bases, in that order; junction bases with no gene match: 15. The germline V gene has CDR1 SQVTM and CDR2 ANQGSEA. Written as DNA, the CDR3 is TGCAGCGTTGACCACTCCCAGGGACTAGCGGGTAGGACCTCCTACAATGAGCAGTTCTTC. It codes for CSVDHSQGLAGRTSYNEQFF.

The chain uses TRBV7-9 and TRBJ2-1, with TRBD2 identical over 7 bases. Germline loops: CDR1 SEHNR, CDR2 FQNEAQ (reference sequence). V lost 6 bases and J lost 9; bases outside the gene matches: 11. The CDR3 is made up of 14 amino acids. The CDR3 bases are TGTGCCAGCAGGTCCGTCGGGGGGATGGTTGAGCAGTTCTTC. Its translation: CASRSVGGMVEQFF.

The chain is built from TRBV21-1 and TRBJ1-2. TRBV21-1 is assigned pseudogene status. The CDR3 has 14 residues. CDR3 loop: CASSKVAGPYGYTF. The CDR3 region has the DNA TGTGCCAGCAGCAAAGTGGCGGGTCCCTATGGCTACACCTTC.

CDR3: CAIRTIVPGGSGNTIYF. In DNA, the CDR3 is TGTGCCATCAGGACTATAGTTCCCGGGGGCTCTGGAAACACCATATATTTT. The rearrangement joins TRBV10-3 to TRBJ1-3, with D possibly being TRBD1 (5 bases). This CDR3 spans 17 amino acids. CDR1 and CDR2 (germline): ENHRY, SYGVKD. V lost 6 bases and J lost 0, with 18 bases in between.

The chain links TRBV5-1 to TRBJ1-1, with a possible D match to TRBD1 (5 bases). The CDR3 sequence is 15 residues long. Germline CDR1 and CDR2: SGHRS and YFSETQ. V lost 4 bases, J lost 1 base, and 14 bases lay in between. This CDR3 reads CASSPWGGTNTEAFF. CDR3 DNA sequence: TGCGCCAGCAGCCCCTGGGGGGGGACGAACACTGAAGCTTTCTTT.

V and J are TRBV19 and TRBJ1-5, with D possibly being TRBD1 (5 bases). The germline V and J ends were trimmed by 6 bases and 4 bases, with 16 bases remaining between them. Germline-derived CDR1 and CDR2 are LNHDA and SQIVND (reference sequence). The CDR3 extends over 15 amino acids. CDR3 protein: CASSLNGGVNQPQHF. As DNA, the CDR3 is TGTGCCAGTAGCTTAAACGGGGGGGTTAATCAGCCCCAGCATTTT. Full variable domain (remainder filled in from reference TRBV19 and TRBJ1-5): DGGITQSPKYLFRKEGQNVTLSCEQNLNHDAMYWYRQDPGQGLRLIYYSQIVNDFQKGDIAEGYSVSREKKESFPLTVTSAQKNPTAFYLCASSLNGGVNQPQHFGDGTRLSIL.

This chain links TRBV27 with TRBJ2-1; D is possibly TRBD1 (5 bases). Trimming took 2 bases from V and 4 from J, leaving 6 bases between them. Germline-derived CDR1 and CDR2 are MNHEY and SMNVEV (reference sequence). The CDR3 length is 13 residues. CDR3 in amino acids: CASSLQGYNEQFF. In nucleotides, the CDR3 is TGTGCCAGCAGTTTACAGGGATACAATGAGCAGTTCTTC.

This chain uses TRBV2 with TRBJ1-5; D is uncertain. This CDR3 region has 13 residues. Germline loops: CDR1 SNHLY, CDR2 FYNNEI. Trimming pared 5 bases from V and 5 bases from J, leaving 10 bases between. The CDR3 loop reads CASSQERDQPQHF. The CDR3 DNA reads TGTGCCAGCAGTCAAGAGAGGGATCAGCCCCAGCATTTT.

This rearrangement joins TRBV4-1 to TRBJ1-2; no clear D gene. V was trimmed by 0 bases and J by 1 base, leaving 15 bases between them. From germline, CDR1 is MGHRA and CDR2 YSYEKL. This CDR3 has 17 amino acids. CDR3 nucleotide sequence: TGCGCCAGCAGCCAAGAAATAAGTCGCGGGATTAACTATGGCTACACCTTC. The encoded protein is CASSQEISRGINYGYTF.